One and the same sample provided the 18 T cell receptor beta chains below, sequenced in a study of technical replicates of blood from a handful of donors. TCRdb keeps only in-frame clones here, not all; method: immunoSEQ multiplex PCR. Of about 70,000 clones in the sample, roughly 94% are singletons; the top ten hold 0.3% to 0.5%. Sample: T cells isolated from PBMCs. These receptors were obtained from a human donor in good health.

The rearrangement uses TRBV19 and TRBJ2-3, with D tentatively TRBD2 (6 bases). This CDR3 spans 13 amino acids. CDR1 is LNHDA and CDR2 is SQIVND in the germline V gene (reference sequence). Deletions cut 4 bases from V and 4 bases from J, with 9 bases between. The CDR3 sequence is CASSTGLSDTQYF. CDR3 in DNA: TGTGCCAGTAGTACGGGACTCTCAGATACGCAGTATTTT.

This chain links TRBV2 with TRBJ2-1; a possible D gene is TRBD2 (5 bases). The CDR3 contains 13 residues. CDR1 and CDR2 from the germline V gene are SNHLY and FYNNEI. Trimming removed 4 bases from V and 10 bases from J, with 14 bases in between. The CDR3 DNA reads as TGTGCCAGCAGTGTCCACCAAAGCGGAGAGCAGTTCTTC. Translation gives CASSVHQSGEQFF.

This clone was observed once. This rearrangement joins TRBV7-2 to TRBJ2-1; TRBD2 aligns across 9 bases. This CDR3 has 15 amino acids. V lost 5 bases and J lost 8; bases outside the gene matches: 10. Germline CDR1 and CDR2: SGHTA and FQGNSA. The CDR3, as DNA: TGTGCCAGCAGCGGCAGTGAGGGGACTAGCTATGAGCAGTTCTTC. Protein product: CASSGSEGTSYEQFF.

This chain uses TRBV29-1 with TRBJ2-1; 15 bases are shared with TRBD2. V was clipped by 6 bases and J by 6 bases; unmatched bases: 6. The V gene's germline CDR1 is SQVTM and CDR2 ANQGSEA. The CDR3 extends over 15 amino acids. In nucleotides, the CDR3 is TGCAGCGTCGACGGACTAGCGGGAGGGAGCAATGAGCAGTTCTTC. It yields the protein CSVDGLAGGSNEQFF.

The V and J genes are TRBV4-2 and TRBJ2-7; the match to TRBD2 covers 11 bases. This CDR3 has 15 amino acids. From germline, CDR1 is LGHNA and CDR2 YNFKEQ. With V trimmed by 4 bases and J by 4 bases, 6 bases remained unmatched. The CDR3 region is CASSPLAGVRYEQYF. The CDR3 nucleotides read TGTGCCAGCAGCCCACTAGCGGGAGTTCGGTACGAGCAGTACTTC.

The J gene is TRBJ1-5, the V gene TRBV9; TRBD1 matches 9 bases. Germline-derived CDR1 and CDR2 are SGDLS and YYNGEE. Unmatched junction bases numbered 5, after V lost 4 bases and J lost 6 bases. The CDR3 is 14 residues long. The CDR3 is CASSLGQGIQPQHF. The CDR3 DNA reads TGTGCCAGCAGCTTAGGACAGGGGATTCAGCCCCAGCATTTT.

This chain joins TRBV10-3 and TRBJ1-1; D may be TRBD1 (6 bases). Trimming took off 3 bases at V and 8 bases at J, with 22 bases between the two ends. Germline V gene sequence: CDR1 ENHRY, CDR2 SYGVKD. CDR3 size: 16 residues. CDR3 region: CAISERGQGLLVEAFF. CDR3 nucleotides: TGTGCCATCAGTGAACGTGGGCAGGGGCTTTTAGTCGAAGCTTTCTTT.

The rearrangement joins TRBV4-1 to TRBJ1-2; possibly TRBD1 for D (6 bases). Germline values: CDR1 MGHRA, CDR2 YSYEKL. This CDR3 comprises 15 residues. Trimming pared 1 base from V and 7 bases from J, leaving 16 bases between. CDR3 coding DNA: TGCGCCAGCAGCCAAGGAGAGGGTTGGGGGCCTGGCTACACCTTC. Protein product: CASSQGEGWGPGYTF.

This clone came up once. This chain links TRBV13 with TRBJ2-1; D may be TRBD2 (6 bases). The V end was cut by 0 bases, the J end by 5 bases, with 20 bases between. The CDR3 consists of 18 residues. Looked up from germline, CDR1 is PRHDT and CDR2 is FYEKMQ (reference sequence). The CDR3 sequence is CASSLGLEGGSPNNEQFF. The CDR3 DNA follows: TGTGCCAGCAGCTTAGGCCTAGAAGGAGGGTCTCCCAACAATGAGCAGTTCTTC. Supplemented by reference TRBV13 and TRBJ2-1, the full variable domain reads AAGVIQSPRHLIKEKRETATLKCYPIPRHDTVYWYQQGPGQDPQFLISFYEKMQSDKGSIPDRFSAQQFSDYHSELNMSSLELGDSALYFCASSLGLEGGSPNNEQFFGPGTRLTVL.

V gene TRBV6-5 combines with J gene TRBJ2-5; 13 nucleotides match TRBD2. This CDR3 spans 15 amino acids. V was pared by 7 bases and J by 3 bases, with 5 bases of the junction left unmatched. Germline V gene lookup returns CDR1 MNHEY and CDR2 SVGAGI. The CDR3 coding sequence is TGTGCCAGCACTATGACTAGCGGGGGGAAAGAGACCCAGTACTTC. It encodes CASTMTSGGKETQYF.

This chain connects TRBV27 to TRBJ1-3; TRBD1 is a possible D gene (5 bases). There are 14 residues in the CDR3. Per the germline V gene, CDR1 is MNHEY and CDR2 is SMNVEV (reference sequence). V dropped 3 bases and J dropped 2 bases, with 8 bases sitting between them. CDR3 sequence: CASSFGGAGNTIYF. CDR3 nucleotides: TGTGCCAGCAGTTTCGGGGGTGCTGGAAACACCATATATTTT.

The chain employs TRBV7-9 and TRBJ2-3, with 9 nucleotides matching TRBD2. Looked up from germline, CDR1 is SEHNR and CDR2 is FQNEAQ (reference sequence). V lost 4 bases, J lost 0 bases, and 2 bases stayed unmatched. This CDR3 is 15 amino acids long. In nucleotides, the CDR3 is TGTGCCAGCAGCTCTAGCGGGATAAGCACAGATACGCAGTATTTT. This translates into CASSSSGISTDTQYF.

The V gene is TRBV7-9, the J gene TRBJ1-2; D is ambiguous. This CDR3 comprises 12 residues. CDR1 is SEHNR, CDR2 FQNEAQ, per germline (reference sequence). Trimming took off 6 bases at V and 8 bases at J, with 13 bases between the two ends. DNA of the CDR3: TGTGCCAGCAGTACCCAGGCGAGCGGCTACACCTTC. Residues: CASSTQASGYTF.

Worth noting for this clone: The DNA is omitted, as the CDR3 cannot be located on it reliably, and the CDR3 follows TCRdb's listing. V is TRBV10-1 and J is TRBJ2-7; the D call TRBD1 from the table was never checked on the DNA. Germline-derived CDR1 and CDR2 are WNHNN and SYGVQD (reference sequence). The CDR3 region is 19 residues in length, termini included. CDR3 sequence: CASSVPPSYKTGNSYEQYF.

This rearrangement joins TRBV9 to TRBJ2-2, with 11 bases aligning to TRBD2. Germline CDR1 is SGDLS and CDR2 is YYNGEE. With 3 bases clipped from V and 3 bases from J, the junction kept 13 bases outside the gene matches. The CDR3 consists of 19 residues. The DNA for the CDR3 is TGTGCCAGCAGCGACCCATCACTACTAGCGGGAGTTGACACCGGGGAGCTGTTTTTT. Encoded protein: CASSDPSLLAGVDTGELFF.

J is TRBJ2-3 and V is TRBV27; a weak D match, TRBD2 (6 bases). The CDR3 is 14 amino acids. Trimming pared 4 bases from V and 5 bases from J, leaving 13 bases between. CDR1 and CDR2 (germline): MNHEY, SMNVEV (reference sequence). The CDR3 protein is CASSSLGGGDTQYF. In DNA form, the CDR3 reads TGTGCCAGCAGTTCCCTCGGGGGAGGAGATACGCAGTATTTT.

This chain's CDR3 is CASRPGVFQPQHF. The CDR3 DNA sequence: TGTGCCAGCAGGCCGGGAGTTTTTCAGCCCCAGCATTTT. J is TRBJ1-5 and V is TRBV6-6; D remains unclear. There are 13 residues in the CDR3. Germline CDR1 and CDR2: MNHNY and SVGAGI (reference sequence). V dropped 6 bases and J dropped 6 bases, with 12 bases sitting between them.

This chain uses TRBV7-6 with TRBJ2-1; D may be TRBD2 (5 bases). The CDR3 totals 17 residues. V lost 2 bases to trimming and J lost 6 bases, with 20 bases between them. Germline V CDR1 and CDR2: SGHVS, FNYEAQ. The CDR3 spells CASSLSIRTLQLNEQFF. In DNA, the CDR3 is TGTGCCAGCAGCTTATCTATCAGGACTCTCCAGCTCAATGAGCAGTTCTTC.